This note documents a single TCR beta chain sequence. Antigen unknown. V lost 8 bases, J lost 3 bases, and 13 bases lay in between. This CDR3 region has 13 residues. The germline gives CDR1 MDHEN, CDR2 SYDVKM. Here immunoSEQ multiplex PCR was the method, and the copy in TCRdb shows in-frame clones only, minus some. Of some 150,000 clones listed, roughly 88% are singletons. The donors were members of the roughly 120-subject validation cohort (separate from the approximately 730-subject first cohort). The sample is drawn from a study of cytomegalovirus exposure and HLA in healthy donors. Study in general: The 100 to 150 validation repertoires used the same platform as the 666 first-cohort repertoires, a later analysis reported. General study results and limits: Overall, about 160 TCR beta chains were annotated as cytomegalovirus-associated. According to a later analysis, TCR clusters from the first cohort tended to co-occur in the 120 or so validation repertoires.

This TCR was sampled from a woman in her late teens or twenties in good health and CMV-seropositive. This chain joins TRBV28 and TRBJ1-1; D gene uncertain. The sequenced sample was PBMCs. The DNA of the CDR3 is TGTGCCAGCGAACGAACCCTACACACTGAAGCTTTCTTT. It encodes CASERTLHTEAFF.